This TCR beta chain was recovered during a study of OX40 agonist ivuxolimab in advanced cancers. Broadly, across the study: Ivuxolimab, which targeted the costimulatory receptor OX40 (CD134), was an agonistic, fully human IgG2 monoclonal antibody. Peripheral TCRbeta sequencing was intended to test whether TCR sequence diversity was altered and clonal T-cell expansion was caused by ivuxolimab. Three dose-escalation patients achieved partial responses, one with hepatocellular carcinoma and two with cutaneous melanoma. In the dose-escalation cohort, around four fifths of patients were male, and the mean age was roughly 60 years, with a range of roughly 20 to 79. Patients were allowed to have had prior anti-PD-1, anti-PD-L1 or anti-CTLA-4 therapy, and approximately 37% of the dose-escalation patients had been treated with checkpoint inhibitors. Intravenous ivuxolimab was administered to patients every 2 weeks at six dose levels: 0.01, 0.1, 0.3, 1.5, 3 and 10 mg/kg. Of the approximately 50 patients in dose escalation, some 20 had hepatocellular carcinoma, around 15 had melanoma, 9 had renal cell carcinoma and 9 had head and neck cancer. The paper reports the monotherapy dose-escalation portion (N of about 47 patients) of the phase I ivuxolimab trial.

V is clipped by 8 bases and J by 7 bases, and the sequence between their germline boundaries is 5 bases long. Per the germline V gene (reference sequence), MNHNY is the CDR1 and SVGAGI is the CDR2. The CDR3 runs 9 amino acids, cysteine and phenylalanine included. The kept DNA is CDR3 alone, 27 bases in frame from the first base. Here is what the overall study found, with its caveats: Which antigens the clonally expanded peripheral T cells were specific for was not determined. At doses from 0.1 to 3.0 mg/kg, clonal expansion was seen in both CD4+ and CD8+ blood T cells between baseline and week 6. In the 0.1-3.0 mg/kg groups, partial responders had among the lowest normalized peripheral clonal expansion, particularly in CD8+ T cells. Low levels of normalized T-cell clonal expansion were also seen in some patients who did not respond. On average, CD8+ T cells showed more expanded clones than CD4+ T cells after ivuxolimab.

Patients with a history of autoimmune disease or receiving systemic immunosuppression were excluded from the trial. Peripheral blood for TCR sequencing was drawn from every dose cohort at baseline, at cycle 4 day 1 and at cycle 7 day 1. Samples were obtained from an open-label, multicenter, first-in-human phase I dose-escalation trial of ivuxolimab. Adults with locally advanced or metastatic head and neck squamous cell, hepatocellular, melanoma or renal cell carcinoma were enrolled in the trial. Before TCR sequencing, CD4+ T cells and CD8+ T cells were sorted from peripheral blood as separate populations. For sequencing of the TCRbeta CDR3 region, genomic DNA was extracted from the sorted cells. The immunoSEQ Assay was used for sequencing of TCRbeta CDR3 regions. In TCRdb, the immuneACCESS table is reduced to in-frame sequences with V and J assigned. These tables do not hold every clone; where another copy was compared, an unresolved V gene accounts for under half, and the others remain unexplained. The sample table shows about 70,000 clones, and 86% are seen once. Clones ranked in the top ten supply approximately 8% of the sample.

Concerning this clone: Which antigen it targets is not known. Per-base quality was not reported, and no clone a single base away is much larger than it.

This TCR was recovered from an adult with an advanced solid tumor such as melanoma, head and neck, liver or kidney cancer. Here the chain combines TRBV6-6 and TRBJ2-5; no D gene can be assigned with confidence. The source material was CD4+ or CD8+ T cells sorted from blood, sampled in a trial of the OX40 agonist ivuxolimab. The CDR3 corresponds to CASGRTQYF. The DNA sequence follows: TGTGCCAGCGGCCGGACCCAGTACTTC.